What follows is one T cell receptor (beta chain) and its context. This sample was taken from a study of blood T cell repertoires in COVID-19. Study context: Acute-phase and convalescent COVID-19 samples originated in the United States, Italy and Spain. PBMCs, B-cell-depleted T cells, or T cells provided the cDNA or gDNA that made up the material.

This CDR3 spans 12 amino acids. The V gene's germline CDR1 is SEHNR and CDR2 FQNEAQ (reference sequence). The V and J ends lost 3 bases and 9 bases, in that order; junction bases with no gene match: 1. Per the authors' pipeline: Amplification with reference gene primers provided the estimates of nucleated cell counts. Measured with immunoSEQ multiplex PCR; TCRdb has only the in-frame clones, and not every one. That table furnishes V, J and clone size, whereas the DNA furnished D and trimming. The sample carries about 190,000 clones, 88% recorded once. V usage is TRBV7-9 and J usage is TRBJ2-1, with 8 bases lining up with TRBD1. Sequenced sample: peripheral blood. The clonotype comes from a man aged 30-40 years with acute or convalescent COVID-19. The chain's CDR3 is CASSLDRVEQFF. As DNA, the CDR3 is TGTGCCAGCAGCTTGGACAGGGTTGAGCAGTTCTTC.